This TCR beta chain was captured in a study of T cell responses to AZD1222 COVID-19 vaccine. Across the study: Doses given second, at about 4 or about 12 weeks, were pooled.

This clone was counted ten times or more. The table came from immunoSEQ multiplex PCR; TCRdb's copy has only in-frame clones and leaves some out. The top ten clones hold around 8% of a sample with some 190,000 clones, roughly 88% of them seen once. The specimen was peripheral blood, collected on day 0 of AZD1222 vaccination. This TCR derives from an adult in good health.

The CDR3 coding sequence is TGTGCCAGCAGCTTAGACTCCGGGGGTGTATCCTCCTACGAGCAGTACTTC. Its protein product is CASSLDSGGVSSYEQYF. The chain employs TRBV7-9 and TRBJ2-7; D perhaps matches TRBD2 (6 bases). CDR1 SEHNR and CDR2 FQNEAQ come from the germline V gene (reference sequence). Trimming left V 1 base short and J 0 bases short, with 16 bases between. The CDR3 totals 17 residues.